This TCR beta chain is drawn from a study of blood T cell repertoires in COVID-19. Study in general: T cells, B-cell-depleted T cells, or PBMCs provided the cDNA or gDNA that served as material.

Per germline, CDR1 KGHSH and CDR2 LQKENI. The germline V and J ends were trimmed by 0 bases and 10 bases, with 15 bases remaining between them. The CDR3 runs to 15 residues. Authors' analysis steps: The authors estimated nucleated cell counts from reference gene primer amplification. Some clones are missing from TCRdb's copy, which holds only in-frame ones; the method was immunoSEQ multiplex PCR. The DNA gave D and trimming, while V, J and clone size come from that table. The repertoire holds tens of thousands of clones, 82% seen once, with about a fifth in the top ten. This receptor was obtained from a human donor in a cohort sampled during active COVID-19. The sequenced sample consisted of peripheral blood. The chain joins TRBV18 to TRBJ2-2, with D possibly being TRBD2 (6 bases). The CDR3, as DNA: TGTGCCAGCTCACCACCATCCGGGACTTCTCAGGAGCTGTTTTTT. It encodes CASSPPSGTSQELFF.